Sequencing of this T cell receptor beta chain was carried out in a study of cytomegalovirus exposure and HLA in healthy donors. Study-level results: An analysis was carried out later, and it reportedly showed fewer N-insertions in an Asian-associated ancestry cluster than the approximately 670-donor mean. In a later analysis, the majority of CMV-associated beta chains seemingly showed HLA restriction. Later on, a genetic analysis was performed. It linked a missense variant in DCLRE1C with V- and J-gene trimming of TCR beta. Judged likely to be a sequencing artifact was a cluster of highly shared sequence variants.

PCR amplification relied on 60 Vbeta primers (plus 13 Jbeta primers). The protocol was immunoSEQ multiplex PCR, while the TCRdb copy is restricted to in-frame clones and leaves out a portion. The specimen's table records approximately 70,000 clones. As concerns this clone: As yet, its antigen is unknown.

Sequenced: PBMCs. The origin of this receptor is a woman aged 35 to 49 in good health and CMV-seropositive.

DNA for the CDR3: TGTGCCAGCAGTACGCGGTCCAATCAGCCCCAGCATTTT. As protein: CASSTRSNQPQHF. The chain links TRBV6-4 to TRBJ1-5; D unclear. CDR3 length equals 13 residues. The germline V gene encodes CDR1 MRHNA and CDR2 SNTAGT. V dropped 5 bases and J dropped 3 bases, with 8 bases sitting between them.